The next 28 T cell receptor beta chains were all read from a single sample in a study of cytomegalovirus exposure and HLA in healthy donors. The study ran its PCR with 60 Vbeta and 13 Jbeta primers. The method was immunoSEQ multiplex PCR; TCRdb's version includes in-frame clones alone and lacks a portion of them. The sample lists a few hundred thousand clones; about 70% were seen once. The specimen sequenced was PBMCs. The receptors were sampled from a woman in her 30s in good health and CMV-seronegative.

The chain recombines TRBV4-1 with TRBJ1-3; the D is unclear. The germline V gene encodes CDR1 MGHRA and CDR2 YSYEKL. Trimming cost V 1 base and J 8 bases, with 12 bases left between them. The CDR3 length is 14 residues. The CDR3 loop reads CASSQVLGYYTIYF. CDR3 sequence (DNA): TGCGCCAGCAGCCAAGTACTAGGTTACTACACCATATATTTT.

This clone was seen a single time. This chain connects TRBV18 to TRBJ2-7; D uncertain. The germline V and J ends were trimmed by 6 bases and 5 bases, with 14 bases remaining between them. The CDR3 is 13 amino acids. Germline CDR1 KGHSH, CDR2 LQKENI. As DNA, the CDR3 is TGTGCCAGCTCCACTACCATTAAGGACGAGCAGTACTTC. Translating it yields CASSTTIKDEQYF.

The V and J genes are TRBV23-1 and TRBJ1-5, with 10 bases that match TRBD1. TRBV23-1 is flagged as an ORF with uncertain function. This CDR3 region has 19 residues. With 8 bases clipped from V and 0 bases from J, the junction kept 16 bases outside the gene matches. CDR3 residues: CASLARGQGLTYSNQPQHF. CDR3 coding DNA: TGCGCCAGCCTAGCCCGGGGACAGGGGTTGACTTATAGCAATCAGCCCCAGCATTTT.

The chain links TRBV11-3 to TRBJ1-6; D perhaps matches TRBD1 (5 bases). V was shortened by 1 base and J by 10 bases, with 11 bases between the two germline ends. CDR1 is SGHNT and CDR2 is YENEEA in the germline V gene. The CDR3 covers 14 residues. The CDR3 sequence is CASSLGQGGSPLHF. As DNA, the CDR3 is TGTGCCAGCAGCTTAGGGCAGGGTGGCTCACCCCTCCACTTT.

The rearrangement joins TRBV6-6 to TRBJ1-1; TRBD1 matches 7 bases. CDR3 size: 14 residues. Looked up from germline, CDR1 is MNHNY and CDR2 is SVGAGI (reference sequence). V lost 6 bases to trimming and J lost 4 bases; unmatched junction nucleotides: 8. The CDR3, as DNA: TGTGCCAGCAGGGATACACAGGGGTCCACTGAAGCTTTCTTT. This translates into CASRDTQGSTEAFF.

This chain's CDR3 is CASSPTGGYEQYF. The CDR3, as DNA: TGTGCCAGCAGCCCGACAGGGGGCTACGAGCAGTACTTC. The chain carries TRBV12-1 and TRBJ2-7; the table's D call of TRBD1 was not tested on the DNA. TRBV12-1 represents a pseudogene. The CDR3 runs 13 residues.

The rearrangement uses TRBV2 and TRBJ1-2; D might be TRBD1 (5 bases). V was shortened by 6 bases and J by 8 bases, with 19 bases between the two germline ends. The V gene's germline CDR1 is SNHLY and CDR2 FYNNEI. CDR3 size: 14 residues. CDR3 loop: CASSAARGVEGYTF. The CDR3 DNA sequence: TGTGCCAGCAGCGCCGCCCGGGGGGTCGAGGGCTACACCTTC.

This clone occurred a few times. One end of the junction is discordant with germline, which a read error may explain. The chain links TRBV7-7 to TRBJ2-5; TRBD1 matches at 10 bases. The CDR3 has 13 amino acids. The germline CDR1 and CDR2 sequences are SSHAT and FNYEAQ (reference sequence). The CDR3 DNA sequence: TGTGCTAGCAGCAGGACAGGGGGAGAGACCCAGTACTTC. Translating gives CASSRTGGETQYF.

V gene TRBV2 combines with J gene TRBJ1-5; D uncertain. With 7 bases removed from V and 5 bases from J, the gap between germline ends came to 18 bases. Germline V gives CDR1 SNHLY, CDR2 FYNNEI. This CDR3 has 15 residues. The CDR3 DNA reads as TGTGCCAGCACCACCACCCGCAGGCCCGATCAGCCCCAGCATTTT. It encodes CASTTTRRPDQPQHF.

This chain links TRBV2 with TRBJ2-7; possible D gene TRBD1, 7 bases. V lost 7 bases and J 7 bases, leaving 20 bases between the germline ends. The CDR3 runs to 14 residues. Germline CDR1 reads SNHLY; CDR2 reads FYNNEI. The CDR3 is CASTRQGGNREQYF. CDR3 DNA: TGTGCCAGCACCCGACAGGGAGGCAATCGAGAGCAGTACTTC.

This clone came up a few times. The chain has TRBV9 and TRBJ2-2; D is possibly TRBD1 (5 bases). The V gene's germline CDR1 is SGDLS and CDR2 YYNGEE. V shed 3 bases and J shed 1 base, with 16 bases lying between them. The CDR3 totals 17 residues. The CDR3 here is CASSAPRLQENTGELFF. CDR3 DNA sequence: TGTGCCAGCAGCGCCCCAAGGTTACAGGAGAACACCGGGGAGCTGTTTTTT.

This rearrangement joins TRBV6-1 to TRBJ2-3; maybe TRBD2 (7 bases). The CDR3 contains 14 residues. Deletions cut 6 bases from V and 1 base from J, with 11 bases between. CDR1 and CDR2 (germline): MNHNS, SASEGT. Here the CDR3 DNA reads TGTGCCAGCAGCCTAGGGGGGGGCACAGATACGCAGTATTTT. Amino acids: CASSLGGGTDTQYF.

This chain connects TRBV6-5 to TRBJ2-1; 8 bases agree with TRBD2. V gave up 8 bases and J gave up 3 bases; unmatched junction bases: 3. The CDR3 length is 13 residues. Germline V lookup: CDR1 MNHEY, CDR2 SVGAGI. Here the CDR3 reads CASSLADYNEQFF. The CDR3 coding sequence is TGTGCCAGCTCACTAGCGGACTACAATGAGCAGTTCTTC.

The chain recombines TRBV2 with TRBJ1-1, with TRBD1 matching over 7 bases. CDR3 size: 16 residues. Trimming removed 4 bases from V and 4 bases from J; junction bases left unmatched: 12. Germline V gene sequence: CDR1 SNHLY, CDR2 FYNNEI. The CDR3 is CASSATRDSIGTEAFF. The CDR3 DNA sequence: TGTGCCAGCAGTGCCACCCGGGACAGTATAGGCACTGAAGCTTTCTTT.

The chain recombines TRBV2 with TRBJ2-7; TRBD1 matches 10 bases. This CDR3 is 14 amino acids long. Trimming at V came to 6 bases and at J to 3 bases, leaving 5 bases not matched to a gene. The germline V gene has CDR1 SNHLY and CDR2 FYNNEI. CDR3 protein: CASSPGQGSYEQYF. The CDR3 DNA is TGTGCCAGCAGCCCGGGACAGGGGAGCTACGAGCAGTACTTC.

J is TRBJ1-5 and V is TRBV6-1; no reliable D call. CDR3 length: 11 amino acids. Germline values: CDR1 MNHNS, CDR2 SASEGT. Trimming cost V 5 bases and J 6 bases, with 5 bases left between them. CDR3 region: CASSNSQPQHF. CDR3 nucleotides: TGTGCCAGCAGTAACAGTCAGCCCCAGCATTTT.

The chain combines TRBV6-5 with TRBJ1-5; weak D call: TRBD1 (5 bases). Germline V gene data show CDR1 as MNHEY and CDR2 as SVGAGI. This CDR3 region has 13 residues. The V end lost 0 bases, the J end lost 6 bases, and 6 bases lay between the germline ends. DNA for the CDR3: TGTGCCAGCAGTTACTCCAGGGTTCAGCCCCAGCATTTT. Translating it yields CASSYSRVQPQHF.

The CDR3 here is CASSVDPQGAGNTIYF. CDR3 DNA sequence: TGTGCCAGCAGCGTAGATCCCCAGGGGGCTGGAAACACCATATATTTT. The chain employs TRBV9 and TRBJ1-3; 7 positions match TRBD1. CDR3 length: 16 amino acids. The J segment lost 2 bases and the V segment lost 0 bases, leaving 5 bases of the junction unmatched. CDR1 is SGDLS, CDR2 YYNGEE, per germline.

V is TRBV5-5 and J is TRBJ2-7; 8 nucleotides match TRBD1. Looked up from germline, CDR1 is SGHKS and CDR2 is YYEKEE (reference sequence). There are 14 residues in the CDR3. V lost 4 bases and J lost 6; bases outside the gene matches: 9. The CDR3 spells CASSPGQDLSEQYF. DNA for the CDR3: TGTGCCAGCAGCCCGGGACAGGATCTTAGCGAGCAGTACTTC.

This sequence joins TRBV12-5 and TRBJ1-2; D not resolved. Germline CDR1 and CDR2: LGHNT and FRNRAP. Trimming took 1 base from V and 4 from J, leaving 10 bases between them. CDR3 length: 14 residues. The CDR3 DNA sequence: TGTGCTAGTGGTTTGGGGTCAGCTAGCTATGGCTACACCTTC. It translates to CASGLGSASYGYTF.

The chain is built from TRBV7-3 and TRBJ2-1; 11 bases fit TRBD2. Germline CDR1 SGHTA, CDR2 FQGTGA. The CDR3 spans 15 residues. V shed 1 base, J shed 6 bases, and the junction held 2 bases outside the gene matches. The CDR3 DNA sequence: TGTGCCAGCAGCTTAATAGCGGGAGGGGTCAATGAGCAGTTCTTC. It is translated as CASSLIAGGVNEQFF.

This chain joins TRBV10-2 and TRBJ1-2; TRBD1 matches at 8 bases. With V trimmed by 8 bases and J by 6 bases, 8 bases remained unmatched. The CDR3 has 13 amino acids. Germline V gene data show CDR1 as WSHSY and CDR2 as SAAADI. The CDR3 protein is CASHDRGGNGYTF. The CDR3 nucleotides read TGCGCCAGCCATGACAGGGGCGGGAATGGCTACACCTTC.

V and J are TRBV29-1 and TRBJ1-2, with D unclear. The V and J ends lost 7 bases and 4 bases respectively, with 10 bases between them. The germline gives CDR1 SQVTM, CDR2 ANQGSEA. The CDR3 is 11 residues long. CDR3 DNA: TGCAGCGCCGAGGGCCGCTATGGCTACACCTTC. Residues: CSAEGRYGYTF.

Here the CDR3 reads CASSRSGNSNQPQHF. Here the CDR3 DNA reads TGTGCCAGCTCACGATCCGGGAATAGCAATCAGCCCCAGCATTTT. V and J are TRBV18 and TRBJ1-5, with unresolved D. This CDR3 spans 15 amino acids. V was pared by 4 bases and J by 0 bases, with 10 bases between. From germline, CDR1 is KGHSH and CDR2 LQKENI.

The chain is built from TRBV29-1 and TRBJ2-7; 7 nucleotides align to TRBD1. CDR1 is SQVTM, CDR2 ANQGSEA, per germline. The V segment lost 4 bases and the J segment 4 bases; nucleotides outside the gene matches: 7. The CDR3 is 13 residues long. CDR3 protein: CSVARTGPYEQYF. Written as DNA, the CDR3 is TGCAGCGTTGCTAGGACAGGACCGTACGAGCAGTACTTC.

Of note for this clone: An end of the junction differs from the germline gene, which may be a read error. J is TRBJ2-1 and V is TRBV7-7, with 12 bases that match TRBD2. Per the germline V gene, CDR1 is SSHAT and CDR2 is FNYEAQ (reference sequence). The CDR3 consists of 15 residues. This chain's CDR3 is CASSASSGGEGEQFF. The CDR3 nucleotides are TGTGCTAGCAGCGCGTCTAGCGGGGGGGAGGGGGAGCAGTTCTTC.

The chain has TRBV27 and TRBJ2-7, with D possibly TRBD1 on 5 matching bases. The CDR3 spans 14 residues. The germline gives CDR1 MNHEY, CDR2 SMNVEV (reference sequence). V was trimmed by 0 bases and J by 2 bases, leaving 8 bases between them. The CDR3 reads CASSLSGLTYEQYF. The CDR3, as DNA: TGTGCCAGCAGTTTATCGGGGCTAACCTACGAGCAGTACTTC.

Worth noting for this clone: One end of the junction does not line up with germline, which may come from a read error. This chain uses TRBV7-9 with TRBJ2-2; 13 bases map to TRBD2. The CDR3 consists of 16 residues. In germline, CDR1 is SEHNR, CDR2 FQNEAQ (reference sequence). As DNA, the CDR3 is TGTTCCAGCAGCAGACTAGCGGGAGGATCGGCCGGGGAGCTGTTTTTT. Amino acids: CSSSRLAGGSAGELFF.